Each of the 4 T cell receptor beta chains below was sequenced from the same sample in a study of control samples from healthy donors and cancer patients. Libraries were prepared by immunoSEQ multiplex PCR; TCRdb keeps only in-frame clonotypes and omits some of them. The table includes approximately 89,000 clones, roughly nine tenths detected once. Sequenced material: blood. Receptors originate from a man aged 25-45 years in good health.

The chain combines TRBV27 with TRBJ2-5, with 7 nucleotides matching TRBD2. This CDR3 has 17 amino acids. Losses at the gene ends were 2 bases for V and 5 bases for J; bases not matched to a gene: 14. Looked up from germline, CDR1 is MNHEY and CDR2 is SMNVEV (reference sequence). The CDR3 bases are TGTGCCAGCAGTTTAGTGGGAGGACTAGGCTGGGGGGAGACCCAGTACTTC. Translation: CASSLVGGLGWGETQYF.

The chain couples TRBV7-3 to TRBJ2-5; D unresolved. Per germline, CDR1 SGHTA and CDR2 FQGTGA. V lost 2 bases to trimming and J lost 0 bases, with 1 base between them. This CDR3 comprises 12 residues. In nucleotides, the CDR3 is TGTGCCAGCAGCTTAGACCAAGAGACCCAGTACTTC. Translation gives CASSLDQETQYF.

The J gene is TRBJ2-1, the V gene TRBV18; 12 bases are a match to TRBD2. Germline values: CDR1 KGHSH, CDR2 LQKENI. The CDR3 length is 15 residues. V shed 6 bases, J shed 8 bases, and the junction held 8 bases outside the gene matches. The CDR3 DNA reads TGTGCCAGCTCCCGGATCCCTAGCGGGGGGGATGAGCAGTTCTTC. This translates into CASSRIPSGGDEQFF.

This clone was found once. The rearrangement joins TRBV5-1 to TRBJ1-1; D uncertain. Between the trimmed V and J ends, which lost 1 base and 3 bases, there was a span of 10 bases. The CDR3 spans 14 residues. Germline V lookup: CDR1 SGHRS, CDR2 YFSETQ. The CDR3 coding sequence is TGCGCCAGCAGCTTGTATGACCCCTACACTGAAGCTTTCTTT. It yields the protein CASSLYDPYTEAFF.